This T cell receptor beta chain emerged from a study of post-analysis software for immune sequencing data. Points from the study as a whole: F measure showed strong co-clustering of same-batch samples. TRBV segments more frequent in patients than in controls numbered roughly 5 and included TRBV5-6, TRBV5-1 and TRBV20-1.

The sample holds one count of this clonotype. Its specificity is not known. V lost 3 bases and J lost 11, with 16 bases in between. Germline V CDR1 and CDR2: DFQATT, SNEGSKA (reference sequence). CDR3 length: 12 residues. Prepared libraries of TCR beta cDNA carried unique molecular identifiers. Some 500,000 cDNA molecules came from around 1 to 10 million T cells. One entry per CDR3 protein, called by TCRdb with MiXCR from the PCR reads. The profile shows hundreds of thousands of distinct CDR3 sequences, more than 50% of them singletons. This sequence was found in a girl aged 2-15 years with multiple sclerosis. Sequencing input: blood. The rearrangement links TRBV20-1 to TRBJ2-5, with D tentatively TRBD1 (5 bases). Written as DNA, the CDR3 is TGCAGTGCTAGTTATTCGGACAATGAGCAGTACTTC. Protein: CSASYSDNEQYF.